These 22 T cell receptor beta chains came from one sample sequenced in a study of T cell responses to AZD1222 COVID-19 vaccine. The table came from immunoSEQ multiplex PCR; TCRdb's copy has only in-frame clones and leaves some out. Of around 120,000 clones listed, over 75% are singletons. The sequenced sample was peripheral blood, obtained on day 0 of AZD1222 vaccination. These receptor sequences come from an adult in good health.

Regarding this clone: The germline gene is not matched at one end of the junction; a read error may be the cause. The chain joins TRBV6-6 to TRBJ1-2; possible D gene TRBD1, 6 bases. The germline CDR1 and CDR2 sequences are MNHNY and SVGAGI (reference sequence). This CDR3 spans 12 amino acids. Written as DNA, the CDR3 is TGTGCCACCAGTACCTTCCAGGGGGGCTACACCTTC. Amino acid sequence: CATSTFQGGYTF.

The rearrangement uses TRBV4-1 and TRBJ1-2; D unclear. With 1 base removed from V and 2 bases from J, the gap between germline ends came to 8 bases. Per the germline V gene, CDR1 is MGHRA and CDR2 is YSYEKL. The CDR3 consists of 14 residues. This CDR3 reads CASSQVQVNYGYTF. DNA for the CDR3: TGCGCCAGCAGCCAAGTACAAGTAAACTATGGCTACACCTTC.

The CDR3 protein is CASSREGDRSGELFF. The CDR3 coding sequence is TGTGCCAGCAGCCGGGAAGGCGACAGGTCCGGGGAGCTGTTTTTT. V is TRBV7-9 and J is TRBJ2-2; tentative D call: TRBD1 (6 bases). With 5 bases removed from V and 6 bases from J, the gap between germline ends came to 16 bases. Germline V CDR1 and CDR2: SEHNR, FQNEAQ (reference sequence). CDR3 length: 15 residues. The variable domain in full, with the rest retrieved from reference TRBV7-9 and TRBJ2-2, is DTGVSQNPRHKITKRGQNVTFRCDPISEHNRLYWYRQTLGQGPEFLTYFQNEAQLEKSRLLSDRFSAERPKGSFSTLEIQRTEQGDSAMYLCASSREGDRSGELFFGEGSRLTVL.

The sample holds one count of this clone. V gene TRBV6-5 combines with J gene TRBJ1-5; a weak D match, TRBD1 (5 bases). The length of the CDR3 is 14 residues. The V gene's germline CDR1 is MNHEY and CDR2 SVGAGI. Trimming pared 7 bases from V and 6 bases from J, leaving 16 bases between. The CDR3 spells CASTPSQGVQPQHF. The CDR3 DNA sequence: TGTGCCAGCACTCCCAGCCAGGGTGTTCAGCCCCAGCATTTT.

V is TRBV7-9 and J is TRBJ2-7; TRBD2 agrees at 7 bases. The CDR3 is 14 residues long. Germline CDR1 and CDR2: SEHNR and FQNEAQ (reference sequence). The V segment lost 4 bases and the J segment 4 bases; nucleotides outside the gene matches: 7. The CDR3 is CASSSPGLGYEQYF. The CDR3 region has the DNA TGTGCCAGCAGCTCCCCAGGACTAGGTTACGAGCAGTACTTC.

The genes are TRBV27 and TRBJ1-2; possibly TRBD1 for D (6 bases). The germline gives CDR1 MNHEY, CDR2 SMNVEV (reference sequence). V was trimmed by 3 bases and J by 1 base, leaving 12 bases between them. This CDR3 region has 15 residues. For the CDR3, the DNA is TGTGCCAGCAGTTTGGAGGGGGGCTATAACTATGGCTACACCTTC. As protein: CASSLEGGYNYGYTF.

This chain joins TRBV3-1 (or the pseudogene TRBV3-2) and TRBJ2-2; a possible D gene is TRBD1 (6 bases). CDR1 and CDR2 (germline): LGHDT, YNNKEL (reference sequence). This CDR3 spans 15 amino acids. V was trimmed by 3 bases and J by 6 bases, leaving 14 bases between them. The CDR3 is CASSHRDKFPGELFF. The CDR3, as DNA: TGTGCCAGCAGCCACCGGGACAAATTCCCCGGGGAGCTGTTTTTT.

The chain uses TRBV12-3 or TRBV12-4 and TRBJ2-7, with 8 positions matching TRBD1. Trimming took 4 bases from V and 2 from J; bases not matched to a gene: 1. The CDR3 extends over 13 amino acids. CDR3 amino acids: CASSWTGPYEQYF. CDR3 nucleotides: TGTGCCAGCAGTTGGACAGGGCCCTACGAGCAGTACTTC.

V is TRBV27 and J is TRBJ1-5; the match to TRBD1 covers 7 bases. Germline V gene sequence: CDR1 MNHEY, CDR2 SMNVEV (reference sequence). CDR3 size: 15 residues. Unmatched junction bases numbered 2, after V lost 2 bases and J lost 1 base. CDR3 amino acids: CASSLAGQSNQPQHF. The CDR3 DNA follows: TGTGCCAGCAGTTTAGCGGGACAGAGCAATCAGCCCCAGCATTTT.

The chain is built from TRBV5-6 and TRBJ1-4; D not resolved. The CDR3 is 17 residues long. Trimming removed 3 bases from V and 6 bases from J, with 21 bases in between. Germline V gene sequence: CDR1 SGHDT, CDR2 YYEEEE. The CDR3 nucleotides read TGTGCCAGCAGCTATACAAGGGCGAGACGACGAGATGAAAAACTGTTTTTT. This translates into CASSYTRARRRDEKLFF.

The chain is built from TRBV28 and TRBJ1-1; perhaps TRBD1 as D (5 bases). CDR1 MDHEN and CDR2 SYDVKM come from the germline V gene. This CDR3 region has 12 residues. Between the trimmed V and J ends, which lost 3 bases and 6 bases, there was a span of 8 bases. CDR3 sequence: CASSFWGAEAFF. The CDR3 nucleotides are TGTGCCAGCAGTTTCTGGGGCGCTGAAGCTTTCTTT.

This chain uses TRBV7-8 with TRBJ1-5, with TRBD1 matching 10 bases. CDR3 size: 16 residues. With 5 bases clipped from V and 4 bases from J, the junction kept 8 bases outside the gene matches. Germline CDR1 and CDR2: SGHVS and FQNEAQ. In DNA form, the CDR3 reads TGTGCCAGCAGCCCACCGACAGGGGGCCGGAATCAGCCCCAGCATTTT. Amino acid sequence: CASSPPTGGRNQPQHF.

This clone is a singleton in its sample. The rearrangement joins TRBV6-5 to TRBJ1-1; 8 bases agree with TRBD1. Germline assignment: CDR1 MNHEY and CDR2 SVGAGI. The V segment lost 0 bases and the J segment 4 bases; nucleotides outside the gene matches: 4. The CDR3 covers 15 residues. The CDR3 sequence is CASSYSVTGATEAFF. The CDR3 nucleotides read TGTGCCAGCAGTTACTCGGTGACAGGGGCCACTGAAGCTTTCTTT.

This clone was seen a single time. This chain joins TRBV10-2 and TRBJ2-2, with TRBD2 matching over 9 bases. V lost 4 bases, J lost 2 bases, and 8 bases stayed unmatched. CDR1 WSHSY and CDR2 SAAADI come from the germline V gene. The CDR3 covers 17 residues. This CDR3 is CASSAISGGLNTGELFF. For the CDR3, the DNA is TGCGCCAGCAGTGCGATTAGCGGGGGCCTTAACACCGGGGAGCTGTTTTTT.

This clone appeared a few times. V is TRBV5-1 and J is TRBJ1-4; a possible D gene is TRBD1 (5 bases). This CDR3 contains 16 residues. Germline V CDR1 and CDR2: SGHRS, YFSETQ. The V end lost 0 bases, the J end lost 5 bases, and 14 bases lay between the germline ends. The CDR3 DNA sequence: TGCGCCAGCAGCTTGGGAGATAGGGCAGGGAATGAAAAACTGTTTTTT. As protein: CASSLGDRAGNEKLFF. The full variable domain, its missing parts supplied by reference TRBV5-1 and TRBJ1-4, is KAGVTQTPRYLIKTRGQQVTLSCSPISGHRSVSWYQQTPGQGLQFLFEYFSETQRNKGNFPGRFSGRQFSNSRSEMNVSTLELGDSALYLCASSLGDRAGNEKLFFGSGTQLSVL.

The V call is TRBV10-3, the J call TRBJ1-2; possible D gene TRBD1, 6 bases. The CDR3 totals 13 residues. Germline V gene data show CDR1 as ENHRY and CDR2 as SYGVKD. V was trimmed by 9 bases and J by 4 bases, leaving 15 bases between them. In DNA form, the CDR3 reads TGTGCCATAAGGACAGAAAGCTTCTATGGCTACACCTTC. Translating it yields CAIRTESFYGYTF.

The chain joins TRBV7-9 to TRBJ2-5; D tentatively reads TRBD1 or TRBD2 (7 bases each). CDR1 is SEHNR, CDR2 FQNEAQ, per germline (reference sequence). The CDR3 has 16 residues. Trimming stripped 5 bases from V and 1 base from J, with 17 bases between. CDR3 region: CASSARGRGGQETQYF. In DNA, the CDR3 is TGTGCCAGCAGCGCAAGGGGCAGGGGGGGCCAAGAGACCCAGTACTTC. The full variable domain, rest sourced from reference TRBV7-9 and TRBJ2-5, is DTGVSQNPRHKITKRGQNVTFRCDPISEHNRLYWYRQTLGQGPEFLTYFQNEAQLEKSRLLSDRFSAERPKGSFSTLEIQRTEQGDSAMYLCASSARGRGGQETQYFGPGTRLLVL.

The gene calls are TRBV5-1 and TRBJ2-5; D is possibly TRBD1 or TRBD2 (5 bases each). Trimming removed 4 bases at V and 2 bases at J, with 15 bases between. Germline values: CDR1 SGHRS, CDR2 YFSETQ. The CDR3 runs to 15 residues. Here the CDR3 reads CASSLRGGPQETQYF. DNA for the CDR3: TGCGCCAGCAGCCTTCGTGGGGGTCCTCAAGAGACCCAGTACTTC.

The chain links TRBV29-1 to TRBJ2-5; perhaps TRBD1 as D (6 bases). Germline-derived CDR1 and CDR2 are SQVTM and ANQGSEA. V was pared by 4 bases and J by 4 bases, with 16 bases between. The CDR3 has 14 amino acids. The CDR3 DNA follows: TGCAGCGTTGGTGGGGGCCGGTTGGGAGAGACCCAGTACTTC. This codes for CSVGGGRLGETQYF.

V usage is TRBV19 and J usage is TRBJ1-5, with 8 bases lining up with TRBD1. Germline trimming cut 1 base from V and 4 bases from J; bases unmatched to any gene: 18. This CDR3 is 20 amino acids long. Germline CDR1 reads LNHDA; CDR2 reads SQIVND (reference sequence). DNA for the CDR3: TGTGCCAGTAGTATAGTTTTGGACAGGGTGAGGCCAGATACTAATCAGCCCCAGCATTTT. Its translation is CASSIVLDRVRPDTNQPQHF.

The gene calls are TRBV4-2 and TRBJ2-3; TRBD2 matches at 7 bases. The CDR3 totals 18 residues. The V segment lost 4 bases and the J segment 0 bases; nucleotides outside the gene matches: 13. CDR1 LGHNA and CDR2 YNFKEQ come from the germline V gene. CDR3: CASSPAIGGTTSTDTQYF. CDR3 nucleotide sequence: TGTGCCAGCAGCCCAGCGATCGGGGGGACCACTAGCACAGATACGCAGTATTTT.

This clone was detected only once. This rearrangement joins TRBV7-8 to TRBJ2-1, with TRBD2 matching over 11 bases. The CDR3 sequence is 17 residues long. Looked up from germline, CDR1 is SGHVS and CDR2 is FQNEAQ. V gave up 5 bases and J gave up 6 bases; unmatched junction bases: 12. This CDR3 reads CASSPAAIAGGLNEQFF. The CDR3 bases are TGTGCCAGCAGCCCAGCGGCGATAGCGGGGGGGCTCAATGAGCAGTTCTTC.